The present T cell receptor beta chain was sequenced within a study of vaccination and CD4 T cells after COVID-19. Study at large: Nasal swab PCR had shown SARS-CoV-2 positivity in the convalescent patients (roughly 10 mild cases, one severe case).

Researchers used the Oncomine TCR Beta short-read assay to sequence DNA from cultured CD4+ T cells. TCRdb called the PCR reads again in MiXCR, with one record for every CDR3 protein. This table holds about 20,000 distinct CDR3 sequences, roughly 60% found once. Treatment given: roughly 11-day PBMC culture with coronavirus spike peptide pools or control peptides (ViraFEST assay). With respect to this clonotype: Antigen: not known.

Sequencing used CD4+ T cells from blood, cultured in vitro, obtained before SARS-CoV-2 vaccination. The sequence came from a human donor who had recovered from COVID-19.

DNA of the CDR3: TGTGCCAGCAGGATACAGGAGTATAGCAATCAGCCCCAGCATTTT. It specifies CASRIQEYSNQPQHF. This chain links TRBV6-1 with TRBJ1-5; possible D gene TRBD1, 5 bases. Trimming cost V 6 bases and J 0 bases, with 12 bases left between them. Germline V gene sequence: CDR1 MNHNS, CDR2 SASEGT. This CDR3 has 15 amino acids.